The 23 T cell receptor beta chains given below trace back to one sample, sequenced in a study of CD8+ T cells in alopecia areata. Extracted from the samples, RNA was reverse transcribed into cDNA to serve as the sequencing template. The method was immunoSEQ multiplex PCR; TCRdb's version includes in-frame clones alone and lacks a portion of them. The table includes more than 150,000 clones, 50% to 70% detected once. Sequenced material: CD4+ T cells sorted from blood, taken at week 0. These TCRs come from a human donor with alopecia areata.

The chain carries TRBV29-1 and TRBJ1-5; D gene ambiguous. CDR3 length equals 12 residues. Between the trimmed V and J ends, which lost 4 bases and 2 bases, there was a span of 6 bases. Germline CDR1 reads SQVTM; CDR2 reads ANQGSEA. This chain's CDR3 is CSVVSGNQPQHF. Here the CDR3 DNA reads TGCAGCGTTGTATCGGGCAATCAGCCCCAGCATTTT.

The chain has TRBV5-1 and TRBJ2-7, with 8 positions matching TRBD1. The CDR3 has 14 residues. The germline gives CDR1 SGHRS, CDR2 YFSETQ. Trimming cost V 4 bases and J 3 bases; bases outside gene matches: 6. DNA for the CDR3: TGCGCCAGCAGCGTCGGACAGGGATACTACGAGCAGTACTTC. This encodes CASSVGQGYYEQYF.

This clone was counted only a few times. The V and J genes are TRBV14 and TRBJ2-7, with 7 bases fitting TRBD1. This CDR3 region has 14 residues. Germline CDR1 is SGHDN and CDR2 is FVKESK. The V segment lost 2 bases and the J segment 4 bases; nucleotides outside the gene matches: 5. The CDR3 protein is CASSQPGQLYEQYF. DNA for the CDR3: TGTGCCAGCAGCCAACCGGGACAGCTTTACGAGCAGTACTTC.

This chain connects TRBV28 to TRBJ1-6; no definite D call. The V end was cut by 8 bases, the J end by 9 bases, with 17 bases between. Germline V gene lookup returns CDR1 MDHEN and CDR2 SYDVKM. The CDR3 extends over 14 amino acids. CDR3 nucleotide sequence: TGTGCCAGCCTGGGAATGGGTCGGAGTTCACCCCTCCACTTT. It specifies CASLGMGRSSPLHF.

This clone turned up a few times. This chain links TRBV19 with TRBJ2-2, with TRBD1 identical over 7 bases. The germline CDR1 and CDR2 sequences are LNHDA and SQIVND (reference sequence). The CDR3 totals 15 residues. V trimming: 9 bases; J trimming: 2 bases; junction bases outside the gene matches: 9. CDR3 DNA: TGTGCCAGAACCAGGGACAGCTTAAACACCGGGGAGCTGTTTTTT. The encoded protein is CARTRDSLNTGELFF. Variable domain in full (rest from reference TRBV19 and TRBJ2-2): DGGITQSPKYLFRKEGQNVTLSCEQNLNHDAMYWYRQDPGQGLRLIYYSQIVNDFQKGDIAEGYSVSREKKESFPLTVTSAQKNPTAFYLCARTRDSLNTGELFFGEGSRLTVL.

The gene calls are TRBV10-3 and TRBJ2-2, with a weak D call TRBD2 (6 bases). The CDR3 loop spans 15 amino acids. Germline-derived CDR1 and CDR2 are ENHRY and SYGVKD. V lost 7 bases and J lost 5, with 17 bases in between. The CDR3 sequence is CAINSIGGGTGELFF. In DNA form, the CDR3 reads TGTGCCATCAACTCAATCGGGGGAGGAACCGGGGAGCTGTTTTTT.

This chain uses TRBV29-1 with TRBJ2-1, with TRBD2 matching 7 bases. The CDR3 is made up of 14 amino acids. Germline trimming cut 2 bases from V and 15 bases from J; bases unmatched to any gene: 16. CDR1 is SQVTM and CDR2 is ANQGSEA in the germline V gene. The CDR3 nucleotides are TGCAGCGTTGAAAGCGGGGCAGGTCAACAGCGTCCGTTCTTC. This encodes CSVESGAGQQRPFF.

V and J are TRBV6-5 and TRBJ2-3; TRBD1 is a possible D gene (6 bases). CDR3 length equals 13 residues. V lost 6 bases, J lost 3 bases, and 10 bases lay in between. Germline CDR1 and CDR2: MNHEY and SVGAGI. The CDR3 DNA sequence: TGTGCCAGCAGGGACACAGGGACAGATACGCAGTATTTT. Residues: CASRDTGTDTQYF.

CDR3 coding DNA: TGTGCCAGCTCACCACCGATCGGGAGCTACAATGAGCAGTTCTTC. Translated: CASSPPIGSYNEQFF. The J gene is TRBJ2-1, the V gene TRBV18; TRBD2 is a possible D gene (6 bases). Germline loops: CDR1 KGHSH, CDR2 LQKENI. The CDR3 is made up of 15 amino acids. Trimming took 0 bases from V and 3 from J, leaving 9 bases between them.

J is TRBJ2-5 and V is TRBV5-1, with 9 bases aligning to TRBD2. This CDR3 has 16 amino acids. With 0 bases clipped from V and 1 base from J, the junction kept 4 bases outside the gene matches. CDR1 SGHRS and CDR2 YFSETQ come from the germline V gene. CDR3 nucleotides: TGCGCCAGCAGCTTGGGGCAAGCGGGGGGCCAAGAGACCCAGTACTTC. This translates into CASSLGQAGGQETQYF. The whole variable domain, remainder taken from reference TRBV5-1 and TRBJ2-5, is KAGVTQTPRYLIKTRGQQVTLSCSPISGHRSVSWYQQTPGQGLQFLFEYFSETQRNKGNFPGRFSGRQFSNSRSEMNVSTLELGDSALYLCASSLGQAGGQETQYFGPGTRLLVL.

This CDR3 is CSAGLGRTQYF. The DNA for the CDR3 is TGCAGTGCTGGATTAGGACGCACCCAGTACTTC. The chain couples TRBV20-1 to TRBJ2-5; D not certain. The germline gives CDR1 DFQATT, CDR2 SNEGSKA (reference sequence). The CDR3 contains 11 residues. V dropped 5 bases and J dropped 8 bases, with 12 bases sitting between them.

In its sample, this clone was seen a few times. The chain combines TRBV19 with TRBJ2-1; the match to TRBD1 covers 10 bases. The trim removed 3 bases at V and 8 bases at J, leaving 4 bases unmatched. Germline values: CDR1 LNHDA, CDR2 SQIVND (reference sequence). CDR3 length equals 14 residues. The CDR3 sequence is CASSIGTGEDEQFF. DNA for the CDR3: TGTGCCAGTAGTATCGGGACAGGGGAAGATGAGCAGTTCTTC.

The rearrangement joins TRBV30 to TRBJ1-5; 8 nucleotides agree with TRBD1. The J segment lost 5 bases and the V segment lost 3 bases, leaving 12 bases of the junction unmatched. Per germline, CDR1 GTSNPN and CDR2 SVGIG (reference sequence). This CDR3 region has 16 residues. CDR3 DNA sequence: TGTGCCTGGAGGCCATTCGACAGGGGCTCCTATCAGCCCCAGCATTTT. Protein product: CAWRPFDRGSYQPQHF.

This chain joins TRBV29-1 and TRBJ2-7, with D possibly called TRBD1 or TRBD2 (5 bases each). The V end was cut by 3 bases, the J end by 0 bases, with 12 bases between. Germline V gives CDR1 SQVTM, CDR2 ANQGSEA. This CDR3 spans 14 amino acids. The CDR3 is CSVEGPGISYEQYF. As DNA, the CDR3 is TGCAGCGTTGAGGGACCCGGGATCTCCTACGAGCAGTACTTC.

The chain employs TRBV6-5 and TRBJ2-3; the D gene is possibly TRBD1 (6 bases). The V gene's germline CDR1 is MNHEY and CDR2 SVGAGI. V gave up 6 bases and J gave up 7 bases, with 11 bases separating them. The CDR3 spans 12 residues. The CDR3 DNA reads TGTGCCAGCAGCCAAACAGGGCATACGCAGTATTTT. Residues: CASSQTGHTQYF.

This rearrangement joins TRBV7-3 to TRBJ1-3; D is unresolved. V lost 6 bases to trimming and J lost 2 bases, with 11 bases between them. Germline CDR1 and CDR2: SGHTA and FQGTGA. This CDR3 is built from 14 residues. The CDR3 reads CASRSGRPGNTIYF. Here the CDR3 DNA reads TGTGCCAGCAGATCCGGGCGTCCTGGAAACACCATATATTTT.

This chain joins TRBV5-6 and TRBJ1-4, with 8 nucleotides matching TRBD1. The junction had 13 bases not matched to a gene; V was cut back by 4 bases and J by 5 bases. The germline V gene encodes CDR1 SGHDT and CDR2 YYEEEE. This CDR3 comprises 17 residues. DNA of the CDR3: TGTGCCAGCAGCCTCGGACAGGGTCAATCCTGGAATGAAAAACTGTTTTTT. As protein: CASSLGQGQSWNEKLFF.

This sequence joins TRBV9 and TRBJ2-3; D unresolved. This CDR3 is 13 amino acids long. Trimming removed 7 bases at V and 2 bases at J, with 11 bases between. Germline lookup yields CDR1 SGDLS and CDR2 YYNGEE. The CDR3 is CASSQVYTDTQYF. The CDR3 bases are TGTGCCAGCTCCCAGGTGTACACAGATACGCAGTATTTT.

This chain's CDR3 is CASSPLGRGNYGYTF. The CDR3 DNA sequence: TGTGCCAGCAGCCCCCTAGGAAGAGGGAACTATGGCTACACCTTC. V is TRBV5-6 and J is TRBJ1-2; D ambiguous. Deletions cut 4 bases from V and 2 bases from J, with 15 bases between. The germline CDR1 and CDR2 sequences are SGHDT and YYEEEE. This CDR3 is built from 15 residues.

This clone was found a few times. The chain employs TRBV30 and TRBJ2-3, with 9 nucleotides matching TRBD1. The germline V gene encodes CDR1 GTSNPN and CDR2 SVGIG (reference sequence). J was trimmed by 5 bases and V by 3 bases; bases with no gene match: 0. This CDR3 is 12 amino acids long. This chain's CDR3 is CAWRTGGDTQYF. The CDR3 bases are TGTGCCTGGAGGACAGGGGGAGATACGCAGTATTTT. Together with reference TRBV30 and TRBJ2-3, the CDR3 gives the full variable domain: SQTIHQWPATLVQPVGSPLSLECTVEGTSNPNLYWYRQAAGRGLQLLFYSVGIGQISSEVPQNLSASRPQDRQFILSSKKLLLSDSGFYLCAWRTGGDTQYFGPGTRLTVL.

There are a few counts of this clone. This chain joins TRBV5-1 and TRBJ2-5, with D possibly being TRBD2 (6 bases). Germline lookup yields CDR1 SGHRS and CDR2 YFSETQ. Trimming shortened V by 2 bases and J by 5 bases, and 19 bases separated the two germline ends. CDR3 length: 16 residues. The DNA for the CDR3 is TGCGCCAGCAGCTTAACTCCGGGCGAACGGGGGGAGACCCAGTACTTC. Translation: CASSLTPGERGETQYF.

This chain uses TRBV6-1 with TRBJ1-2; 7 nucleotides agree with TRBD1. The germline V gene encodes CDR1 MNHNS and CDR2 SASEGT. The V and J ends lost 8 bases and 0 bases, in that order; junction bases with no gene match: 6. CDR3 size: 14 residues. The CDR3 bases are TGTGCCAGCTCGTGGGACAGCTCTAACTATGGCTACACCTTC. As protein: CASSWDSSNYGYTF.

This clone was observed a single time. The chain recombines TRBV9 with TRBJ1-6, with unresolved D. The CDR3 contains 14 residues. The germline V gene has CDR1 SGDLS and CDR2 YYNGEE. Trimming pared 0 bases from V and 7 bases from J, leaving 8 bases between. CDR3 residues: CASSVEHLNSPLHF. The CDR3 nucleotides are TGTGCCAGCAGCGTAGAACATTTGAATTCACCCCTCCACTTT.